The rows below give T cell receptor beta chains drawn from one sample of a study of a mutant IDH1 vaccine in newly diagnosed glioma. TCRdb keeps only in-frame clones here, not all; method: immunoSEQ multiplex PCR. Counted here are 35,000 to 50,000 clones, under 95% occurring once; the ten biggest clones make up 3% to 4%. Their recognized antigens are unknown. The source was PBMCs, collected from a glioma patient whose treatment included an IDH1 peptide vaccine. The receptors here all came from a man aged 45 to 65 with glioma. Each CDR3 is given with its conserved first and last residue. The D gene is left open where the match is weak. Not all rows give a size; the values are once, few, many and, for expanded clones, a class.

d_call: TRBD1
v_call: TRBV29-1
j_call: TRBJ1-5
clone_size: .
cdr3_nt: TGCAGCGTCCGGACAGGGGGTAGCAATCAGCCCCAGCATTTT
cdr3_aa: CSVRTGGSNQPQHF

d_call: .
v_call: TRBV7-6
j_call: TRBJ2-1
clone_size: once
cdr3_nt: TGTGCCAGCAGCTTAGCTAGCAGAGAGTACAATGAGCAGTTCTTC
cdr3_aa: CASSLASREYNEQFF

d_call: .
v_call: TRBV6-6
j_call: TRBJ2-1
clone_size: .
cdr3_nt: TGTGCCAGCAGTCCTTCACAGGGTTACAATGAGCAGTTCTTC
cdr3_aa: CASSPSQGYNEQFF

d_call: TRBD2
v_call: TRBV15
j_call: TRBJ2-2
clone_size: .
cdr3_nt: TGTGCCACCAGCCCCCCGGGACTAGAAGGGACCGGGGAGCTGTTTTTT
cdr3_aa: CATSPPGLEGTGELFF

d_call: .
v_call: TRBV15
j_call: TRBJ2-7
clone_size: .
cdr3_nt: TGTGCCACCAGCAGAGGAAGGGGCCCGGGCAGCTACGAGCAGTACTTC
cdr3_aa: CATSRGRGPGSYEQYF

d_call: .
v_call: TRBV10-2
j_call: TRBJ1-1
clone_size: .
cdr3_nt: TGCGCCAGCAGTGTCCAAGGGATGAACACTGAAGCTTTCTTT
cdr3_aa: CASSVQGMNTEAFF

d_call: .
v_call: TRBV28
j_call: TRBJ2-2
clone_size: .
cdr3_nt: TGTGCCAGCAAGGCCGGACAGACGAACACCGGGGAGCTGTTTTTT
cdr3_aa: CASKAGQTNTGELFF

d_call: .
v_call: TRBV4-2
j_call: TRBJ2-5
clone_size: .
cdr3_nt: TGTGCCAGCAGCCAAGAGGGTGGGGCAGCTCAAGAGACCCAGTACTTC
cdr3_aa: CASSQEGGAAQETQYF

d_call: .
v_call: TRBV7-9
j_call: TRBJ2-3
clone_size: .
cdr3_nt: TGTGCCAGCAGCACCCGGGGGCCAGATACGCAGTATTTT
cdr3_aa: CASSTRGPDTQYF

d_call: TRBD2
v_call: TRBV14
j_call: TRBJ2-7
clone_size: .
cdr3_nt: TGTGCCAGCAGCCAACTCGGGGGGGGCCTGAGGAACGAGCAGTACTTC
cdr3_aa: CASSQLGGGLRNEQYF

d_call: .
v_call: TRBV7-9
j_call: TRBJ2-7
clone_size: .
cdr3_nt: TGTGCCAGCAGCCCAATGGCCCACTACGAGCAGTACTTC
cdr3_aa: CASSPMAHYEQYF

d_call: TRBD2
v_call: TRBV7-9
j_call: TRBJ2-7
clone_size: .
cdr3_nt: TGTGCCAGCAGCCGACTAGCGGGAGTTTACGAGCAGTACTTC
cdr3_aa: CASSRLAGVYEQYF

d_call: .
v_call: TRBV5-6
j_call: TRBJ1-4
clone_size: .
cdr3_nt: TGTGCCAGCAGCTTGAGTAATGAAAAACTGTTTTTT
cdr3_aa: CASSLSNEKLFF

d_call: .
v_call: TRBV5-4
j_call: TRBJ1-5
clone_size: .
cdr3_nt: TGTGCCAGCAGCTTGGACAGCCAGCCCCAGCATTTT
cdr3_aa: CASSLDSQPQHF

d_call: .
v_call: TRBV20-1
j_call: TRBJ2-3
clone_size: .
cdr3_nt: TGCAGTGCCTCTACCACAGATACGCAGTATTTT
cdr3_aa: CSASTTDTQYF

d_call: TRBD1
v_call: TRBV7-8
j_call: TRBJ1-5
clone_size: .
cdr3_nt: TGTGCCAGCAGCTTAGGCAGGGGGTATAATCAGCCCCAGCATTTT
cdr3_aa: CASSLGRGYNQPQHF

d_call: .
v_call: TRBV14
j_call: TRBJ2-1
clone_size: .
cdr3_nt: TGTGCCAGCAGCCAAGTGAGTAAGCAGTTCTTC
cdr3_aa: CASSQVSKQFF

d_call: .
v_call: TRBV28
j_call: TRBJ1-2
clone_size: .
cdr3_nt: TGTGCCAGCAGTCCCCGGGCCGATTATGGCTACACCTTC
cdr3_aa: CASSPRADYGYTF

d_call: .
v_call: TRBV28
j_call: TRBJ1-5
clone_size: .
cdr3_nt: TGTGCCACCACTAAAAGGTACAGGGTCAATCAGCCCCAGCATTTT
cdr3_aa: CATTKRYRVNQPQHF

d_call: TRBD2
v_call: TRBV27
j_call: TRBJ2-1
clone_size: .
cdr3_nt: TGTGCCAGCAGTTTATCGTTGCGGACTAGCGGGAGCTCCTACAATGAGCAGTTCTTC
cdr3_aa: CASSLSLRTSGSSYNEQFF

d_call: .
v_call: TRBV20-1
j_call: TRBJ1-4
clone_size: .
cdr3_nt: TGCGGGGGATCGACTAATGAAAAACTGTTTTTT
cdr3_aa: CGGSTNEKLFF

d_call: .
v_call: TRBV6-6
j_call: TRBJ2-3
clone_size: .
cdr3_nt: TGTGCCAGCAGTCGTCGGGCTTCAGATACGCAGTATTTT
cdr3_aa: CASSRRASDTQYF